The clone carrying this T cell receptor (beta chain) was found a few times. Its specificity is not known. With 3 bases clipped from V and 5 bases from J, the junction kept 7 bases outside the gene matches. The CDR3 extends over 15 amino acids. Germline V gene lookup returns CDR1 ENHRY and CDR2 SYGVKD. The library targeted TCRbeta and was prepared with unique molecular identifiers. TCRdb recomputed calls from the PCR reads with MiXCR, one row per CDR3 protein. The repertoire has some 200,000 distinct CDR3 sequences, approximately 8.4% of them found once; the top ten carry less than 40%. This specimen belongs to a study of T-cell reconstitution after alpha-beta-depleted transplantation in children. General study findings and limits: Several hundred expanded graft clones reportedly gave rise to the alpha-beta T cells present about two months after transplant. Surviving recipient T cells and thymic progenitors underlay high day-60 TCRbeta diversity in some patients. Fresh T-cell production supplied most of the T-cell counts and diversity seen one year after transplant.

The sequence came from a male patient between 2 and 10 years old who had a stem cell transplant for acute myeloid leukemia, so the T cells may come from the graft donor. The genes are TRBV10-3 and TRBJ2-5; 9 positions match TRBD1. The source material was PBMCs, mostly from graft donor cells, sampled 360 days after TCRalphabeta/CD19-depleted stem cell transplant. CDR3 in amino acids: CAISEPTGGGETQYF. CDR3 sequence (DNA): TGTGCCATCAGTGAACCGACAGGGGGTGGGGAGACCCAGTACTTC.